The clone carrying this TCR beta chain was picked up one time. This record belongs to a study of beta chain features in type 1 diabetes. Unmatched junction bases numbered 5, after V lost 4 bases and J lost 8 bases. The germline CDR1 and CDR2 sequences are SGHRS and YFSETQ. The CDR3 is 13 amino acids. Isolated RNA was reverse transcribed in full, so expressed TCRB transcripts were sequenced. Clones were read by immunoSEQ multiplex PCR, and TCRdb kept only the in-frame ones, dropping some. The profile covers 160,000 or so clones, with 7.5% to 9.5% appearing a single time and 2% to 2.5% taken by the ten largest.

The TCR sequence derives from a woman under 30 in good health. Sequences were obtained from central memory CD4+ T cells from blood. The gene calls are TRBV5-1 and TRBJ1-4, with 7 nucleotides matching TRBD1. CDR3 sequence (DNA): TGCGCCAGCAGCCCCGGACAGGACGAAAAACTGTTTTTT. It encodes CASSPGQDEKLFF.